Below are 6 T cell receptor beta chains sequenced from a single sample in a study of OX40 agonist ivuxolimab in advanced cancers. Clones were read by immunoSEQ multiplex PCR, and TCRdb kept only the in-frame ones, dropping some. Found here are fewer than 80,000 clones, around 93% of them singletons; the top ten hold roughly 14%. This material consisted of CD4+ or CD8+ T cells sorted from blood, taken in a trial of the OX40 agonist ivuxolimab. These TCRs come from an adult with an advanced solid tumor such as melanoma, head and neck, liver or kidney cancer.

The rearrangement links TRBV4-3 to TRBJ2-1, with 7 bases matching TRBD2. Germline loops: CDR1 LGHNA, CDR2 YSLEER. Trimming at V came to 0 bases and at J to 8 bases, leaving 10 bases not matched to a gene. The CDR3 consists of 16 residues. CDR3 nucleotides: TGCGCCAGCAGCCAAGATGGGGTAGCGGGTTGGGATGAGCAGTTCTTC. This sequence encodes CASSQDGVAGWDEQFF.

Turning to this clone: The sample contains more than one DNA sequence encoding this CDR3. V usage is TRBV28 and J usage is TRBJ2-7; 7 bases line up with TRBD2. The CDR3 sequence is 15 residues long. Germline trimming cut 3 bases from V and 3 bases from J; bases unmatched to any gene: 8. Germline V gene lookup returns CDR1 MDHEN and CDR2 SYDVKM. The CDR3 sequence is CASSFGRAGYYEQYF. The CDR3 DNA reads TGTGCCAGCAGTTTTGGGCGAGCGGGGTACTACGAGCAGTACTTC.

In DNA form, the CDR3 reads TGTGCCAGCAAAGGGGCGGGGAATGAAAAACTGTTTTTT. Its translation: CASKGAGNEKLFF. V is TRBV28 and J is TRBJ1-4; tentative D call: TRBD1 (5 bases). Looked up from germline, CDR1 is MDHEN and CDR2 is SYDVKM. Between the trimmed V and J ends, which lost 7 bases and 5 bases, there was a span of 11 bases. The CDR3 is 13 residues long.

The rearrangement links TRBV27 to TRBJ2-7; 7 nucleotides match TRBD2. This CDR3 is built from 15 residues. CDR1 and CDR2 from the germline V gene are MNHEY and SMNVEV (reference sequence). V lost 2 bases to trimming and J lost 4 bases; unmatched junction nucleotides: 8. CDR3 nucleotide sequence: TGTGCCAGCAGTTTAGGGAGGGGACGAGGGTACGAGCAGTACTTC. Translating it yields CASSLGRGRGYEQYF.

V is TRBV28 and J is TRBJ1-6, with D hard to call. Germline V gene data show CDR1 as MDHEN and CDR2 as SYDVKM. Between the trimmed V and J ends, which lost 6 bases and 2 bases, there was a span of 11 bases. This CDR3 has 15 residues. The CDR3 loop reads CASSFERAYNSPLHF. The CDR3 nucleotides read TGTGCCAGCAGCTTCGAGCGGGCCTATAATTCACCCCTCCACTTT.

The chain carries TRBV15 and TRBJ2-2, with D uncertain. The CDR3 consists of 13 residues. Germline assignment: CDR1 LNHNV and CDR2 YYDKDF (reference sequence). Trimming pared 2 bases from V and 1 base from J, leaving 2 bases between. CDR3 residues: CATSRWNTGELFF. For the CDR3, the DNA is TGTGCCACCAGCAGATGGAACACCGGGGAGCTGTTTTTT. Drawing the rest from reference TRBV15 and TRBJ2-2, the complete variable domain is DAMVIQNPRYQVTQFGKPVTLSCSQTLNHNVMYWYQQKSSQAPKLLFHYYDKDFNNEADTPDNFQSRRPNTSFCFLDIRSPGLGDTAMYLCATSRWNTGELFFGEGSRLTVL.